These 22 T cell receptor beta chains came from one sample sequenced in a study of blood T cell repertoires in COVID-19. Profiling relied on immunoSEQ multiplex PCR, and the TCRdb table lists in-frame clones only, not all of them. The data hold 150,000 to 200,000 clones, with about four fifths observed a single time. The sequenced material came from PBMCs or T cells enriched from blood (not recorded which). The receptors shown here come from a woman in her sixties or seventies who had recovered from COVID-19.

This clone was picked up one time. The chain is built from TRBV7-9 and TRBJ2-3; tentative D call: TRBD2 (5 bases). V shed 2 bases and J shed 2 bases, with 23 bases lying between them. From germline, CDR1 is SEHNR and CDR2 FQNEAQ (reference sequence). The CDR3 contains 19 residues. CDR3: CASSLYRSSTRDHTDTQYF. The CDR3 bases are TGTGCCAGCAGCTTATATCGTTCCTCCACCCGGGATCACACAGATACGCAGTATTTT.

The chain couples TRBV9 to TRBJ1-4, with 7 nucleotides matching TRBD1. Trimming removed 4 bases from V and 7 bases from J; junction bases left unmatched: 7. CDR1 is SGDLS, CDR2 YYNGEE, per germline. The CDR3 contains 14 residues. The CDR3 nucleotides are TGTGCCAGCAGCCGCAGGGGGTTTACTGAAAAACTGTTTTTT. Translated, it gives CASSRRGFTEKLFF.

J is TRBJ1-6 and V is TRBV7-2, with a tentative D call TRBD1 (5 bases). The CDR3 extends over 15 amino acids. Per the germline V gene, CDR1 is SGHTA and CDR2 is FQGNSA. Trimming left V 2 bases short and J 7 bases short, with 12 bases between. CDR3 loop: CASSLLPGGNSPLHF. CDR3 nucleotide sequence: TGTGCCAGCAGCTTACTGCCGGGGGGGAATTCACCCCTCCACTTT.

This clone came up a few times. The chain has TRBV5-1 and TRBJ2-7; 8 nucleotides line up with TRBD1. J gave up 4 bases and V 5 bases, and 8 bases lay outside the gene matches. The germline gives CDR1 SGHRS, CDR2 YFSETQ. The CDR3 contains 14 residues. The CDR3, as DNA: TGCGCCAGCAGGCCGGGACAGGAGTTATACGAGCAGTACTTC. This sequence encodes CASRPGQELYEQYF.

The chain combines TRBV14 with TRBJ2-2; a possible D gene is TRBD1 (5 bases). Germline CDR1 SGHDN, CDR2 FVKESK. The CDR3 extends over 15 amino acids. The germline V and J ends were trimmed by 4 bases and 6 bases, with 15 bases remaining between them. The CDR3 nucleotides read TGTGCCAGCAGCCCCCTCGGGCAGGGCTCCGGGGAGCTGTTTTTT. Residues: CASSPLGQGSGELFF.

The V call is TRBV19, the J call TRBJ2-3; 8 bases line up with TRBD2. After removal of 4 bases from V and 4 bases from J, the junction contained 4 bases not matched to a gene. Germline CDR1 reads LNHDA; CDR2 reads SQIVND (reference sequence). There are 14 residues in the CDR3. The CDR3 reads CASSSGGPPDTQYF. CDR3 DNA: TGTGCCAGTAGTAGCGGGGGGCCCCCAGATACGCAGTATTTT.

The V and J genes are TRBV6-5 and TRBJ2-1, with D tentatively TRBD2 (5 bases). The CDR3 runs to 14 residues. CDR1 and CDR2 from the germline V gene are MNHEY and SVGAGI. V was clipped by 6 bases and J by 0 bases, with 9 bases between them. CDR3 sequence: CASRGSVSYNEQFF. The DNA for the CDR3 is TGTGCCAGCAGAGGTAGCGTCTCCTACAATGAGCAGTTCTTC.

This clone was recorded once. The V and J genes are TRBV25-1 and TRBJ2-1; 14 positions agree with TRBD2. CDR3 length equals 14 residues. Looked up from germline, CDR1 is MGHDK and CDR2 is SYGVNS. The trim removed 4 bases at V and 10 bases at J, leaving 3 bases unmatched. The CDR3 coding sequence is TGTGCCAGCAGTGGGACTAGCGGGGGGTCCGAGCAGTTCTTC. The encoded protein is CASSGTSGGSEQFF.

The chain employs TRBV6-6 and TRBJ1-2, with D perhaps TRBD1 (6 bases). Germline-derived CDR1 and CDR2 are MNHNY and SVGAGI (reference sequence). Trimming stripped 7 bases from V and 2 bases from J, with 8 bases between. The CDR3 consists of 12 residues. CDR3 residues: CASNRENYGYTF. CDR3 DNA sequence: TGTGCCAGCAACAGGGAAAACTATGGCTACACCTTC.

The rearrangement uses TRBV30 and TRBJ1-1; D unresolved. The CDR3 loop spans 16 amino acids. V was shortened by 1 base and J by 0 bases, with 15 bases between the two germline ends. Germline V lookup: CDR1 GTSNPN, CDR2 SVGIG (reference sequence). CDR3 coding DNA: TGTGCCTGGAGTGAGCGGCTTATCCATATGAACACTGAAGCTTTCTTT. Translating gives CAWSERLIHMNTEAFF.

The chain employs TRBV7-3 and TRBJ2-1; TRBD2 agrees at 9 bases. This CDR3 has 15 amino acids. V was clipped by 5 bases and J by 2 bases; unmatched bases: 4. Germline V gene data show CDR1 as SGHTA and CDR2 as FQGTGA. For the CDR3, the DNA is TGTGCCAGCAGCCGTAGCGGGGGCACCTACAATGAGCAGTTCTTC. This codes for CASSRSGGTYNEQFF.

The rearrangement uses TRBV6-5 and TRBJ1-2, with D possibly TRBD1 on 5 matching bases. Germline V lookup: CDR1 MNHEY, CDR2 SVGAGI. Trimming removed 10 bases from V and 4 bases from J, with 16 bases in between. The CDR3 covers 13 residues. CDR3 sequence: CATTKQALYGYTF. In DNA form, the CDR3 reads TGTGCCACAACGAAACAGGCGCTCTATGGCTACACCTTC.

The rearrangement joins TRBV2 to TRBJ2-3, with TRBD2 matching over 14 bases. The CDR3 contains 18 residues. Unmatched junction bases numbered 6, after V lost 2 bases and J lost 2 bases. The germline V gene has CDR1 SNHLY and CDR2 FYNNEI. CDR3 sequence (DNA): TGTGCCAGCAGTGAATCGGGGACTAGCGGGGGTATCACAGATACGCAGTATTTT. This encodes CASSESGTSGGITDTQYF.

This chain links TRBV6-6 with TRBJ1-1; D is possibly TRBD1 (6 bases). This CDR3 is 13 amino acids long. The V gene lost 6 bases and the J gene lost 0 bases, with 8 bases spanning the gap. Germline V CDR1 and CDR2: MNHNY, SVGAGI (reference sequence). CDR3 loop: CASRGGLNTEAFF. The CDR3 DNA reads as TGTGCCAGCAGGGGGGGGCTGAACACTGAAGCTTTCTTT.

The rearrangement uses TRBV7-9 and TRBJ1-5; 8 bases fit TRBD1. There are 17 residues in the CDR3. Germline V gives CDR1 SEHNR, CDR2 FQNEAQ (reference sequence). V shed 5 bases, J shed 2 bases, and the junction held 11 bases outside the gene matches. CDR3 in amino acids: CASSPGPGGVGNQPQHF. The CDR3 nucleotides read TGTGCCAGCAGCCCAGGCCCAGGGGGCGTGGGCAATCAGCCCCAGCATTTT.

This chain joins TRBV19 and TRBJ1-3; 7 bases are shared with TRBD1. The CDR3 consists of 15 residues. The germline gives CDR1 LNHDA, CDR2 SQIVND (reference sequence). J gave up 1 base and V 6 bases, and 6 bases lay outside the gene matches. The CDR3, as DNA: TGTGCCAGTAGACCAGACAGGGCTTCTGGAAACACCATATATTTT. This gives the protein CASRPDRASGNTIYF.

This clone occurred once. The chain employs TRBV3-1 (or the pseudogene TRBV3-2) and TRBJ1-2; the match to TRBD1 covers 8 bases. Germline V CDR1 and CDR2: LGHDT, YNNKEL (reference sequence). The CDR3 is 12 amino acids. J gave up 11 bases and V 7 bases, and 9 bases lay outside the gene matches. The CDR3 DNA reads TGTGCCAGCACCGCGACAGGGGTTGAATACACCTTC. As protein: CASTATGVEYTF.

V gene TRBV3-1 (or the pseudogene TRBV3-2) combines with J gene TRBJ1-1; D is undetermined. V lost 5 bases and J lost 0, with 7 bases in between. Germline V gives CDR1 LGHDT, CDR2 YNNKEL (reference sequence). The length of the CDR3 is 13 residues. In DNA, the CDR3 is TGTGCCAGCAGCGGCGGTGTGAACACTGAAGCTTTCTTT. Protein product: CASSGGVNTEAFF.

This rearrangement joins TRBV5-4 to TRBJ1-6; D might be TRBD1 (5 bases). V was shortened by 4 bases and J by 6 bases, with 11 bases between the two germline ends. CDR1 SGHNT and CDR2 YYREEE come from the germline V gene (reference sequence). The CDR3 runs to 14 residues. The CDR3 loop reads CASSPGGINSPLHF. In DNA, the CDR3 is TGTGCCAGCAGCCCGGGGGGGATTAATTCACCCCTCCACTTT. The full variable domain, in which reference TRBV5-4 and TRBJ1-6 provide the parts outside the CDR3, is ETGVTQSPTHLIKTRGQQVTLRCSSQSGHNTVSWYQQALGQGPQFIFQYYREEENGRGNFPPRFSGLQFPNYSSELNVNALELDDSALYLCASSPGGINSPLHFGNGTRLTVT.

The CDR3 sequence is CASERQSTDTQYF. DNA of the CDR3: TGTGCCAGCGAAAGACAAAGCACAGATACGCAGTATTTT. This chain connects TRBV25-1 to TRBJ2-3; no definite D call. The V end lost 8 bases, the J end lost 0 bases, and 9 bases lay between the germline ends. The CDR3 runs 13 residues. The germline V gene encodes CDR1 MGHDK and CDR2 SYGVNS.

The CDR3 DNA follows: TGCGCCAGCAGCTTTCTGGCGGGGGCCCAAGAGACCCAGTACTTC. Amino acid sequence: CASSFLAGAQETQYF. The rearrangement links TRBV5-1 to TRBJ2-5; TRBD2 might be the D (7 bases). Trimming cost V 2 bases and J 1 base, with 12 bases left between them. This CDR3 region has 15 residues. The germline V gene has CDR1 SGHRS and CDR2 YFSETQ.

The chain has TRBV3-1 (or the pseudogene TRBV3-2) and TRBJ2-2; 8 bases are a match to TRBD2. Unmatched junction bases numbered 19, after V lost 1 base and J lost 9 bases. Germline values: CDR1 LGHDT, CDR2 YNNKEL (reference sequence). The CDR3 length is 19 residues. CDR3 region: CASSQVGIRGGQVGRELFF. CDR3 DNA sequence: TGTGCCAGCAGCCAAGTTGGTATTCGGGGGGGCCAGGTTGGCCGGGAGCTGTTTTTT.